A single sample is the source of the 28 T cell receptor beta chains below, sequenced in a study of blood T cell repertoires in COVID-19. Profiling relied on immunoSEQ multiplex PCR, and the TCRdb table lists in-frame clones only, not all of them. Among about 160,000 clones listed, 80% to 95% were seen once. Sequencing was performed on peripheral blood. Receptor source: a woman aged 45-65 years with acute or convalescent COVID-19.

V gene TRBV5-4 combines with J gene TRBJ1-3; D may be TRBD1 (6 bases). Germline loops: CDR1 SGHNT, CDR2 YYREEE (reference sequence). V lost 0 bases, J lost 0 bases, and 10 bases lay in between. This CDR3 contains 16 residues. The CDR3 reads CASSLEGVSSGNTIYF. The CDR3 coding sequence is TGTGCCAGCAGCTTGGAGGGGGTCAGCTCTGGAAACACCATATATTTT.

The count of this clone is one. The chain is built from TRBV7-9 and TRBJ1-1; 7 positions agree with TRBD1. The germline V gene has CDR1 SEHNR and CDR2 FQNEAQ (reference sequence). There are 12 residues in the CDR3. Losses at the gene ends were 1 base for V and 10 bases for J; bases not matched to a gene: 3. The CDR3: CASSLGDSGAFF. The CDR3 nucleotides are TGTGCCAGCAGCTTAGGGGACAGTGGAGCTTTCTTT.

CDR3 sequence: CAWTHRDRGNEQYF. Written as DNA, the CDR3 is TGTGCCTGGACCCACCGGGACAGGGGCAACGAGCAGTACTTC. This chain links TRBV30 with TRBJ2-7; TRBD1 matches at 10 bases. CDR1 and CDR2 from the germline V gene are GTSNPN and SVGIG (reference sequence). J was trimmed by 5 bases and V by 4 bases; bases with no gene match: 8. The CDR3 totals 14 residues.

This rearrangement joins TRBV9 to TRBJ1-1; no firm D call. This CDR3 has 15 residues. Germline V gene lookup returns CDR1 SGDLS and CDR2 YYNGEE. The ends were cut back, 3 bases at V and 0 bases at J, with 12 bases in the middle. The CDR3 protein is CASSASEAMNTEAFF. DNA for the CDR3: TGTGCCAGCAGCGCCTCAGAGGCTATGAACACTGAAGCTTTCTTT.

The genes are TRBV6-1 and TRBJ2-7; D unclear. The CDR3 has 12 amino acids. Trimming pared 2 bases from V and 3 bases from J, leaving 5 bases between. From germline, CDR1 is MNHNS and CDR2 SASEGT. The chain's CDR3 is CASSEYGYEQYF. CDR3 sequence (DNA): TGTGCCAGCAGTGAATACGGCTACGAGCAGTACTTC.

The chain combines TRBV5-6 with TRBJ1-3, with D possibly matching TRBD1 (6 bases). Trimming took off 4 bases at V and 0 bases at J, with 11 bases between the two ends. CDR3 size: 15 residues. In germline, CDR1 is SGHDT, CDR2 YYEEEE. DNA of the CDR3: TGTGCCAGCAGCCGAAGGACAGTCTCTGGAAACACCATATATTTT. This codes for CASSRRTVSGNTIYF.

V and J are TRBV3-1 (or the pseudogene TRBV3-2) and TRBJ1-4; no definite D call. The CDR3 loop spans 15 amino acids. The germline CDR1 and CDR2 sequences are LGHDT and YNNKEL (reference sequence). The V gene lost 5 bases and the J gene lost 8 bases, with 18 bases spanning the gap. The DNA of the CDR3 is TGTGCCAGCAGCTACCAATCGGGTTTAGAAGAAAAACTGTTTTTT. Translation gives CASSYQSGLEEKLFF.

The rearrangement links TRBV19 to TRBJ2-2, with 7 bases matching TRBD2. Looked up from germline, CDR1 is LNHDA and CDR2 is SQIVND (reference sequence). With 7 bases clipped from V and 7 bases from J, the junction kept 6 bases outside the gene matches. This CDR3 is 13 amino acids long. CDR3 DNA: TGTGCCAGTAACCGGGACTACGACGGGGAGCTGTTTTTT. Its translation is CASNRDYDGELFF.

The rearrangement links TRBV30 to TRBJ2-1; D may be TRBD2 (5 bases). CDR3 length: 10 amino acids. V lost 8 bases, J lost 7 bases, and 9 bases lay in between. CDR1 is GTSNPN, CDR2 SVGIG, per germline (reference sequence). The CDR3 loop reads CARGENEQFF. In DNA, the CDR3 is TGTGCCCGTGGGGAGAATGAGCAGTTCTTC.

This clone was counted a single time. This rearrangement joins TRBV6-2 or TRBV6-3 to TRBJ1-1; D is possibly TRBD1 (5 bases). The CDR3 spans 12 residues. Germline CDR1 reads MNHEY; CDR2 reads SVGEGT. Trimming removed 6 bases at V and 11 bases at J, with 16 bases between. The CDR3 DNA is TGTGCCAGCAGCCAAACAGGTCCCAGCGCTTTCTTT. Translated: CASSQTGPSAFF.

With respect to this clone: At one boundary the junction diverges from the germline segment, which might be a read error. The V gene is TRBV20-1, the J gene TRBJ1-2; TRBD1 is a possible D gene (5 bases). The CDR3 has 10 amino acids. CDR1 is DFQATT, CDR2 SNEGSKA, per germline (reference sequence). The CDR3: CSARRDSSSF. The CDR3, as DNA: TGCAGTGCGCGCCGGGACTCCTCATCGTTC.

The chain links TRBV6-2 or TRBV6-3 to TRBJ2-7; possible D gene TRBD2, 6 bases. The germline CDR1 and CDR2 sequences are MNHEY and SVGEGT. The CDR3 totals 14 residues. Trimming took 2 bases from V and 7 from J, leaving 15 bases between them. The CDR3 bases are TGTGCCAGCAGTTACGGGGACTCCAAGGGAGAGCAGTACTTC. Translated: CASSYGDSKGEQYF.

This chain connects TRBV19 to TRBJ1-2; TRBD1 aligns across 7 bases. J gave up 10 bases and V 5 bases, and 16 bases lay outside the gene matches. CDR1 LNHDA and CDR2 SQIVND come from the germline V gene (reference sequence). CDR3 length: 15 residues. The CDR3 loop reads CASSLPGTAKIDYTF. DNA of the CDR3: TGTGCCAGTAGTCTACCAGGGACAGCTAAGATCGACTACACCTTC.

In DNA, the CDR3 is TGTGCCAGCAGTTATGCTTTCGCCCGGGGCGGGGGATACGAGCAGTACTTC. The encoded protein is CASSYAFARGGGYEQYF. The J gene is TRBJ2-7, the V gene TRBV6-2 or TRBV6-3, with TRBD2 matching 7 bases. Germline CDR1 is MNHEY and CDR2 is SVGEGT. The CDR3 spans 17 residues. The J segment lost 4 bases and the V segment lost 3 bases, leaving 15 bases of the junction unmatched.

This clone has a single count. V usage is TRBV20-1 and J usage is TRBJ1-1, with D hard to call. The length of the CDR3 is 12 residues. Germline lookup yields CDR1 DFQATT and CDR2 SNEGSKA (reference sequence). V lost 3 bases, J lost 1 base, and 6 bases lay in between. The CDR3 sequence is CSASDGNTEAFF. DNA of the CDR3: TGCAGTGCTAGTGACGGGAACACTGAAGCTTTCTTT.

This chain joins TRBV3-1 (or the pseudogene TRBV3-2) and TRBJ2-2; D gene ambiguous. CDR1 and CDR2 (germline): LGHDT, YNNKEL (reference sequence). This CDR3 is built from 13 residues. Trimming stripped 3 bases from V and 4 bases from J, with 6 bases between. The CDR3 here is CASSQVLTGELFF. DNA of the CDR3: TGTGCCAGCAGCCAGGTACTCACCGGGGAGCTGTTTTTT.

The chain employs TRBV6-2 or TRBV6-3 and TRBJ2-1; D possibly corresponds to TRBD2 (7 bases). The length of the CDR3 is 16 residues. Germline CDR1 and CDR2: MNHEY and SVGEGT. With 4 bases removed from V and 5 bases from J, the gap between germline ends came to 18 bases. The CDR3 DNA reads as TGTGCCAGCAGTTCCGCCCGCGGGGGCCCGAACAATGAGCAGTTCTTC. Its translation is CASSSARGGPNNEQFF.

The V gene is TRBV27, the J gene TRBJ2-1, with 13 bases matching TRBD2. Trimming took 5 bases from V and 0 from J; bases not matched to a gene: 1. CDR1 and CDR2 from the germline V gene are MNHEY and SMNVEV (reference sequence). The CDR3 contains 16 residues. In nucleotides, the CDR3 is TGTGCCAGCAGTAGGACTAGCGGGAGCTCCTACAATGAGCAGTTCTTC. Its protein is CASSRTSGSSYNEQFF.

V is TRBV7-2 and J is TRBJ2-5; TRBD2 matches 10 bases. Trimming cost V 3 bases and J 11 bases; bases outside gene matches: 9. This CDR3 contains 14 residues. Per the germline V gene, CDR1 is SGHTA and CDR2 is FQGNSA. The CDR3 here is CASSLISAGGSQYF. The CDR3 DNA follows: TGTGCCAGCAGCTTGATTTCAGCGGGGGGGAGTCAGTACTTC.

The chain couples TRBV11-2 to TRBJ2-7; 10 bases align to TRBD2. Losses at the gene ends were 1 base for V and 7 bases for J; bases not matched to a gene: 4. Looked up from germline, CDR1 is SGHAT and CDR2 is FQNNGV. The CDR3 contains 14 residues. DNA for the CDR3: TGTGCCAGCAGCTTAGCTAGCGGGGGTCGGGAGCAGTACTTC. Its translation: CASSLASGGREQYF.

The V and J genes are TRBV21-1 and TRBJ2-7; the D call TRBD2 from the table was never checked on the DNA. TRBV21-1 is recorded as a pseudogene. The CDR3 loop spans 11 amino acids. As DNA, the CDR3 is TGTGCCAGCAGCCTCTCCTACGAGCAGTACTTC. Residues: CASSLSYEQYF.

The J gene is TRBJ1-2, the V gene TRBV3-1 (or the pseudogene TRBV3-2); a possible D gene is TRBD1 (5 bases). This CDR3 has 13 residues. Trimming stripped 1 base from V and 8 bases from J, with 11 bases between. CDR1 is LGHDT, CDR2 YNNKEL, per germline (reference sequence). The CDR3 DNA follows: TGTGCCAGCAGCCAAGGGAGGGGTGGCGGCTACACCTTC. Translating it yields CASSQGRGGGYTF.

The V and J genes are TRBV5-1 and TRBJ2-1; TRBD2 might be the D (6 bases). The CDR3 length is 17 residues. CDR1 is SGHRS and CDR2 is YFSETQ in the germline V gene. V lost 1 base to trimming and J lost 0 bases, with 14 bases between them. Written as DNA, the CDR3 is TGCGCCAGCAGCTTGAGGACCGGGGGACCCTCCTACAATGAGCAGTTCTTC. This sequence encodes CASSLRTGGPSYNEQFF.

The V gene is TRBV20-1, the J gene TRBJ1-1; the D is unclear. The CDR3 has 12 amino acids. The germline gives CDR1 DFQATT, CDR2 SNEGSKA (reference sequence). Trimming stripped 3 bases from V and 5 bases from J, with 10 bases between. CDR3 sequence reads: CSASSGFTEAFF. CDR3 nucleotide sequence: TGCAGTGCTAGTTCGGGGTTTACTGAAGCTTTCTTT.

This clone was seen just once. The CDR3 loop is CASSDRSGEDYGYTF. Here the CDR3 DNA reads TGTGCCAGCAGCGATCGATCAGGGGAAGACTATGGCTACACCTTC. The chain is built from TRBV7-8 and TRBJ1-2; perhaps TRBD1 as D (6 bases). V gave up 5 bases and J gave up 3 bases, with 16 bases separating them. The germline V gene encodes CDR1 SGHVS and CDR2 FQNEAQ. The CDR3 spans 15 residues.

The rearrangement joins TRBV3-1 (or the pseudogene TRBV3-2) to TRBJ2-7; D is ambiguous. CDR1 and CDR2 from the germline V gene are LGHDT and YNNKEL (reference sequence). The V end was cut by 1 base, the J end by 6 bases, with 7 bases between. CDR3 length equals 12 residues. In DNA form, the CDR3 reads TGTGCCAGCAGCCAAGTTGTCCGCGAGCAGTACTTC. It encodes CASSQVVREQYF.

This clone was counted only a few times. The rearrangement joins TRBV10-1 to TRBJ2-1; TRBD1 is a possible D gene (5 bases). With 5 bases removed from V and 3 bases from J, the gap between germline ends came to 8 bases. This CDR3 region has 13 residues. Germline V gene data show CDR1 as WNHNN and CDR2 as SYGVQD (reference sequence). Here the CDR3 reads CASSPTVYNEQFF. CDR3 in DNA: TGCGCCAGCAGTCCGACAGTCTACAATGAGCAGTTCTTC.

The chain has TRBV10-3 and TRBJ1-1; unclear D gene. The V end lost 8 bases, the J end lost 4 bases, and 17 bases lay between the germline ends. CDR3 length: 14 amino acids. Germline CDR1 reads ENHRY; CDR2 reads SYGVKD. The CDR3 DNA reads TGTGCCATCTCATACTCCTGGGAGGGCACTGAAGCTTTCTTT. This gives the protein CAISYSWEGTEAFF.